This T cell receptor beta chain was captured by sequencing in a study of cytomegalovirus exposure and HLA in healthy donors. Produced via immunoSEQ multiplex PCR; TCRdb's table is partial and in-frame only. The table records 150,000 to 200,000 clones, around 80% of them present only once. Germline V gene data show CDR1 as MNHEY and CDR2 as SVGAGI. CDR3 length: 15 residues. The ends lost 6 bases at V and 3 bases at J; junction bases unmatched: 8. The TCR sequence derives from a woman between 25 and 40 years old in good health and CMV-seronegative. The chain is built from TRBV6-5 and TRBJ2-1; 7 bases are shared with TRBD2. The specimen sequenced was PBMCs. CDR3 loop: CASRPAGNRYNEQFF. Here the CDR3 DNA reads TGTGCCAGCAGACCAGCGGGAAATCGCTACAATGAGCAGTTCTTC.